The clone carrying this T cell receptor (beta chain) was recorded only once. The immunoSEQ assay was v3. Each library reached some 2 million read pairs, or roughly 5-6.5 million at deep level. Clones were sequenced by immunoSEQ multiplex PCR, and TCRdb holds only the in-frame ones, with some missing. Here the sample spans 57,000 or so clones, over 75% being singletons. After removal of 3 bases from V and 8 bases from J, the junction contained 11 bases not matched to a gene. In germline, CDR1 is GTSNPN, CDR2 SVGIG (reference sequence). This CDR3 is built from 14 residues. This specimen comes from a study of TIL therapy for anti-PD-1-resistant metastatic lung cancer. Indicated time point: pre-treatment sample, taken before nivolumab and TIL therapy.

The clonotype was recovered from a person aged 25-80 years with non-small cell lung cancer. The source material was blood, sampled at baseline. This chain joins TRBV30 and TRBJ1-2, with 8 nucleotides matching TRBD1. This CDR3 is CAWRLDRGQRGYTF. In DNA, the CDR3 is TGTGCCTGGAGGCTCGACAGGGGACAAAGGGGCTACACCTTC. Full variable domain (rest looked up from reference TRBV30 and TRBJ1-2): SQTIHQWPATLVQPVGSPLSLECTVEGTSNPNLYWYRQAAGRGLQLLFYSVGIGQISSEVPQNLSASRPQDRQFILSSKKLLLSDSGFYLCAWRLDRGQRGYTFGSGTRLTVV.